Included here is one T cell receptor beta chain sequence, with context. Its specificity is unknown. The sample originates from a study of cytomegalovirus exposure and HLA in healthy donors. The CDR3 has 14 amino acids. With 10 bases clipped from V and 8 bases from J, the junction kept 12 bases outside the gene matches. Germline lookup yields CDR1 MGHDK and CDR2 SYGVNS. The PCR contained 60 Vbeta and 13 Jbeta primers. How the authors handled the data: In a later analysis, tens of millions of unique TCR beta chains included roughly 11 million shared by two or more donors. Here immunoSEQ multiplex PCR was the method, and the copy in TCRdb shows in-frame clones only, minus some. V and J calls and clone size are copied from that table; D and trimming were computed from the DNA. The data contain over 15,000 clones, roughly four fifths of them singletons. Findings and caveats of the study: Because they were indistinguishable, some V segments, including TRBV6-2 and TRBV6-3, were excluded. In a later analysis, a missense DCLRE1C variant was linked to TCR beta V- and J-gene trimming.

The chain couples TRBV25-1 to TRBJ2-1; 9 nucleotides align to TRBD2. The sample was PBMCs. The sequence was obtained from a human donor in good health. The chain's CDR3 is CATQRTSDIDEQFF. In DNA form, the CDR3 reads TGTGCCACCCAGAGGACTAGCGATATAGATGAGCAGTTCTTC.